This TCR beta chain was identified in a study of CD8 T cells in ankylosing spondylitis. In this sample, this clonotype turned up a few times. Its antigen is currently unknown. Points from the study as a whole: Before this, some motif variants had been reported in reactive arthritis synovial fluid and blood. Among TCR beta sequences, a motif of about 8 highly homologous variants appeared characteristic of ankylosing spondylitis blood. Matched ankylosing spondylitis synovial fluid reportedly contained a significantly enriched population of disease-linked clones.

TCRdb fed the 5' RACE reads into MiXCR, producing one record per CDR3 protein. The sample holds approximately 300,000 distinct CDR3 sequences, more than 20% seen once. The material sequenced was blood, either unsorted or a sorted T cell fraction (not recorded which). The TCR originated in a female donor with ankylosing spondylitis or in good health (not recorded which).

CDR3 coding DNA: TGTGCCAGCAGCTGGGCGTTACAAACGGGGGGCTACACCTTC. Protein: CASSWALQTGGYTF. V usage is TRBV5-6 and J usage is TRBJ1-2; D uncertain. V lost 3 bases, J lost 8 bases, and 17 bases lay in between. Per the germline V gene, CDR1 is SGHDT and CDR2 is YYEEEE. The CDR3 extends over 14 amino acids.